The 22 T cell receptor beta chains below come from one sample, sequenced in a study of cytomegalovirus exposure and HLA in healthy donors. PCR used 60 Vbeta primers and 13 Jbeta primers. The protocol was immunoSEQ multiplex PCR, while the TCRdb copy is restricted to in-frame clones and leaves out a portion. The repertoire consists of 130,000 or so clones, with just under 75% occurring once and the leading ten covering 6.6%. Sequencing was done on a sample of PBMCs. Receptors were obtained from a man aged 35-49 years in good health and CMV-seropositive.

This clone showed up just once. V and J are TRBV5-1 and TRBJ2-7; D is possibly TRBD2 (6 bases). There are 17 residues in the CDR3. Germline V gene data show CDR1 as SGHRS and CDR2 as YFSETQ. The germline V and J ends were trimmed by 0 bases and 5 bases, with 21 bases remaining between them. The CDR3 DNA sequence: TGCGCCAGCAGCTTGGGGGGAGGAGCCGGCTCGCCTAACGAGCAGTACTTC. Translating it yields CASSLGGGAGSPNEQYF.

This clone occurred a few times. The chain is built from TRBV4-1 and TRBJ1-4; tentative D call: TRBD1 (6 bases). Trimming took 1 base from V and 0 from J, leaving 6 bases between them. This CDR3 region has 15 residues. The germline gives CDR1 MGHRA, CDR2 YSYEKL. The CDR3 DNA is TGCGCCAGCAGCCAAGCAGGGGCAACTAATGAAAAACTGTTTTTT. Protein: CASSQAGATNEKLFF.

V and J are TRBV30 and TRBJ2-1, with TRBD2 matching 9 bases. The CDR3 is made up of 16 amino acids. The V gene's germline CDR1 is GTSNPN and CDR2 SVGIG (reference sequence). V trimming: 0 bases; J trimming: 2 bases; junction bases outside the gene matches: 5. This chain's CDR3 is CAWSVLAGDAYNEQFF. The CDR3 DNA reads as TGTGCCTGGAGTGTATTAGCGGGAGACGCCTACAATGAGCAGTTCTTC. Filled out from reference TRBV30 and TRBJ2-1, the complete variable domain reads SQTIHQWPATLVQPVGSPLSLECTVEGTSNPNLYWYRQAAGRGLQLLFYSVGIGQISSEVPQNLSASRPQDRQFILSSKKLLLSDSGFYLCAWSVLAGDAYNEQFFGPGTRLTVL.

The chain employs TRBV9 and TRBJ1-1; no clear D gene. CDR3 length: 15 residues. Germline CDR1 is SGDLS and CDR2 is YYNGEE. V was trimmed by 2 bases and J by 7 bases, leaving 18 bases between them. The CDR3 DNA reads as TGTGCCAGCAGCGTGAGAGAGGGAGCCCGACATGAAGCTTTCTTT. Protein sequence: CASSVREGARHEAFF.

The chain employs TRBV7-2 and TRBJ1-5, with D tentatively TRBD1 (5 bases). Trimming removed 4 bases at V and 3 bases at J, with 13 bases between. The CDR3 is made up of 15 amino acids. In germline, CDR1 is SGHTA, CDR2 FQGNSA. CDR3 sequence reads: CASSSQGQNNQPQHF. In nucleotides, the CDR3 is TGTGCCAGCAGCTCCCAGGGCCAGAACAATCAGCCCCAGCATTTT.

This clone has only a few counts. The chain uses TRBV5-4 and TRBJ2-1; the D gene is possibly TRBD2 (6 bases). CDR1 SGHNT and CDR2 YYREEE come from the germline V gene (reference sequence). V was trimmed by 1 base and J by 0 bases, leaving 14 bases between them. The CDR3 extends over 17 amino acids. As DNA, the CDR3 is TGTGCCAGCAGCTTGAGGTGGAGGAGGGGCTCCTACAATGAGCAGTTCTTC. Translated: CASSLRWRRGSYNEQFF.

The chain employs TRBV7-8 and TRBJ2-1; 9 bases line up with TRBD2. Losses at the gene ends were 8 bases for V and 1 base for J; bases not matched to a gene: 12. Per the germline V gene, CDR1 is SGHVS and CDR2 is FQNEAQ. This CDR3 is built from 17 residues. The CDR3 region has the DNA TGTGCCAGCGGGCGGGCGGGAGGGCAGAATTCCTACAATGAGCAGTTCTTC. This sequence encodes CASGRAGGQNSYNEQFF. The variable domain in full, with the rest retrieved from reference TRBV7-8 and TRBJ2-1, is GAGVSQSPRYKVAKRGQDVALRCDPISGHVSLFWYQQALGQGPEFLTYFQNEAQLDKSGLPSDRFFAERPEGSVSTLKIQRTQQEDSAVYLCASGRAGGQNSYNEQFFGPGTRLTVL.

CDR3 bases: TGTGCCAGCAGTTTTGGAGGTTCGGAAGATACGCAGTATTTT. The encoded protein is CASSFGGSEDTQYF. The chain recombines TRBV27 with TRBJ2-3; possible D gene TRBD2, 5 bases. The germline V and J ends were trimmed by 3 bases and 5 bases, with 12 bases remaining between them. The CDR3 contains 14 residues. Per the germline V gene, CDR1 is MNHEY and CDR2 is SMNVEV (reference sequence).

The genes are TRBV5-1 and TRBJ2-1; 8 bases line up with TRBD1. This CDR3 region has 14 residues. The V and J ends lost 5 bases and 3 bases, in that order; junction bases with no gene match: 4. CDR1 and CDR2 (germline): SGHRS, YFSETQ. CDR3 residues: CASSNGQGYNEQFF. The CDR3 DNA sequence: TGCGCCAGCAGTAATGGACAGGGCTACAATGAGCAGTTCTTC.

This clone has at least ten counts. The J gene is TRBJ2-2, the V gene TRBV29-1; possibly TRBD1 for D (6 bases). The CDR3 is 12 amino acids. CDR1 SQVTM and CDR2 ANQGSEA come from the germline V gene. V lost 8 bases and J 2 bases, leaving 9 bases between the germline ends. CDR3 in DNA: TGCAGCTTACAGGGAAACACCGGGGAGCTGTTTTTT. Its translation: CSLQGNTGELFF.

The chain recombines TRBV7-6 with TRBJ2-5, with TRBD2 as a possible D gene (7 bases). In germline, CDR1 is SGHVS, CDR2 FNYEAQ. Trimming shortened V by 0 bases and J by 9 bases, and 17 bases separated the two germline ends. This CDR3 is 15 amino acids long. CDR3 nucleotides: TGTGCCAGCAGCTTAGCGCTTGCGGGGGCTAGGGCCCAGTACTTC. Translating gives CASSLALAGARAQYF.

The V gene is TRBV28, the J gene TRBJ2-7; possibly TRBD2 for D (5 bases). Germline V gene lookup returns CDR1 MDHEN and CDR2 SYDVKM. V was clipped by 8 bases and J by 4 bases, with 15 bases between them. CDR3 size: 13 residues. The CDR3 loop reads CASSSSLGYEQYF. Here the CDR3 DNA reads TGTGCCAGCTCTAGCTCTTTGGGGTACGAGCAGTACTTC.

This chain uses TRBV4-2 with TRBJ1-1; 7 bases align to TRBD1. J lost 12 bases, V lost 4 bases, and 14 bases had no gene match. CDR1 and CDR2 (germline): LGHNA, YNFKEQ. The CDR3 covers 14 residues. In DNA, the CDR3 is TGTGCCAGCAGCCCAGAGGACAGGAACTTCTTCACTTTCTTT. This encodes CASSPEDRNFFTFF.

This sequence joins TRBV5-1 and TRBJ2-2; the match to TRBD2 covers 8 bases. The CDR3 totals 15 residues. Germline values: CDR1 SGHRS, CDR2 YFSETQ. J gave up 6 bases and V 2 bases, and 6 bases lay outside the gene matches. In DNA, the CDR3 is TGCGCCAGCAGCTTCGGGAGGGCTGGCGCCGGGGAGCTGTTTTTT. Translated: CASSFGRAGAGELFF.

The chain carries TRBV11-2 and TRBJ2-7; possibly TRBD1 for D (6 bases). The CDR3 runs 13 residues. Trimming left V 4 bases short and J 4 bases short, with 11 bases between. Per germline, CDR1 SGHAT and CDR2 FQNNGV. As DNA, the CDR3 is TGTGCCAGCAGCTCGCGGACAGTATACGAGCAGTACTTC. Translation: CASSSRTVYEQYF.

The rearrangement links TRBV18 to TRBJ1-3; D not certain. V was trimmed by 2 bases and J by 11 bases, leaving 7 bases between them. CDR1 is KGHSH and CDR2 is LQKENI in the germline V gene. There are 11 residues in the CDR3. As DNA, the CDR3 is TGTGCCAGCTCACCAGAGGGCCCCATATATTTT. This sequence encodes CASSPEGPIYF.

V usage is TRBV27 and J usage is TRBJ2-7; D might be TRBD2 (5 bases). The CDR3 has 13 residues. CDR1 is MNHEY and CDR2 is SMNVEV in the germline V gene (reference sequence). Trimming stripped 1 base from V and 4 bases from J, with 8 bases between. The DNA of the CDR3 is TGTGCCAGCAGTTTATTGGGAGCGTACGAGCAGTACTTC. It codes for CASSLLGAYEQYF.

This clone was detected a few times. The gene calls are TRBV19 and TRBJ1-1, with TRBD1 matching 7 bases. Germline-derived CDR1 and CDR2 are LNHDA and SQIVND (reference sequence). The CDR3 has 12 amino acids. Trimming took 3 bases from V and 8 from J; bases not matched to a gene: 3. The DNA for the CDR3 is TGTGCCAGTAGTATGCAGACAGGGGAAGCTTTCTTT. This sequence encodes CASSMQTGEAFF.

CDR3 protein: CASSIGLTNTEAFF. In DNA form, the CDR3 reads TGTGCCAGTAGTATAGGACTTACGAACACTGAAGCTTTCTTT. The chain links TRBV19 to TRBJ1-1; D ambiguous. The germline V and J ends were trimmed by 1 base and 1 base, with 7 bases remaining between them. The germline CDR1 and CDR2 sequences are LNHDA and SQIVND (reference sequence). The CDR3 covers 14 residues.

The chain employs TRBV7-2 and TRBJ1-1, with 11 bases that match TRBD1. The J segment lost 6 bases and the V segment lost 5 bases, leaving 8 bases of the junction unmatched. CDR3 length: 15 amino acids. Germline V gene lookup returns CDR1 SGHTA and CDR2 FQGNSA. The CDR3 region has the DNA TGTGCCAGCAGCACCTGGACAGGGGGCGTCTCTGAAGCTTTCTTT. As protein: CASSTWTGGVSEAFF.

This clone has more than one count but fewer than ten. The J gene is TRBJ1-2, the V gene TRBV29-1, with 7 bases aligning to TRBD1. CDR3 length equals 13 residues. Per germline, CDR1 SQVTM and CDR2 ANQGSEA. The trim removed 7 bases at V and 8 bases at J, leaving 13 bases unmatched. CDR3 sequence: CSAHRGQGEGYTF. CDR3 nucleotides: TGCAGCGCCCACAGGGGACAAGGGGAAGGCTACACCTTC.

This chain links TRBV6-1 with TRBJ2-7; D gene uncertain. The CDR3 sequence is 16 residues long. V was shortened by 0 bases and J by 0 bases, with 12 bases between the two germline ends. Germline loops: CDR1 MNHNS, CDR2 SASEGT. The DNA of the CDR3 is TGTGCCAGCAGTGAAGCGCATTCCCAGATCTCCTACGAGCAGTACTTC. It encodes CASSEAHSQISYEQYF.